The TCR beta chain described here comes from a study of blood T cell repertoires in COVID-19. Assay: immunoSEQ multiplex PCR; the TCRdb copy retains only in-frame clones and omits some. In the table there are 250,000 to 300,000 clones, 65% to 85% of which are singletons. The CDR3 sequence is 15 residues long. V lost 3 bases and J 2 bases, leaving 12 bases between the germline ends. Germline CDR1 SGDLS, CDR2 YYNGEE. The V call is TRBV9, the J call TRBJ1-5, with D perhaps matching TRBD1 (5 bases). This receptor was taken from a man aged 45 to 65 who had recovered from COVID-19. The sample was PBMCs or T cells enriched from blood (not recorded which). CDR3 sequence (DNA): TGTGCCAGCAGCGAGGGGAACGTAGGCAATCAGCCCCAGCATTTT. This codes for CASSEGNVGNQPQHF.